Presented here are 32 T cell receptor beta chains from one specimen sequenced in a study of cytomegalovirus exposure and HLA in healthy donors. Primers for the PCR totalled 60 Vbeta and 13 Jbeta. Libraries were prepared by immunoSEQ multiplex PCR; TCRdb keeps only in-frame clonotypes and omits some of them. The sample has about 120,000 clones, more than 75% seen once. Sequencing used PBMCs. These receptors were obtained from a female donor in good health and CMV-seronegative.

The genes are TRBV7-2 and TRBJ2-2, with 11 nucleotides matching TRBD2. The trim removed 2 bases at V and 4 bases at J, leaving 6 bases unmatched. The V gene's germline CDR1 is SGHTA and CDR2 FQGNSA. The CDR3 is 17 residues long. The CDR3 region is CASSLSSGRAGTGELFF. CDR3 sequence (DNA): TGTGCCAGCAGCTTAAGTAGCGGGAGGGCCGGCACCGGGGAGCTGTTTTTT.

This rearrangement joins TRBV9 to TRBJ2-2, with D tentatively TRBD2 (5 bases). The CDR3 runs to 13 residues. CDR1 and CDR2 (germline): SGDLS, YYNGEE. Trimming took 4 bases from V and 4 from J, leaving 8 bases between them. The CDR3, as DNA: TGTGCCAGCAGCCCCCGGGGCACCGGGGAGCTGTTTTTT. It encodes CASSPRGTGELFF.

J is TRBJ2-1 and V is TRBV28; 13 nucleotides align to TRBD2. Germline V gene sequence: CDR1 MDHEN, CDR2 SYDVKM. The CDR3 contains 17 residues. J was trimmed by 0 bases and V by 3 bases; bases with no gene match: 2. DNA for the CDR3: TGTGCCAGCAGTTTCCGACTAGCGGGGGGCTCCTACAATGAGCAGTTCTTC. Translation: CASSFRLAGGSYNEQFF.

The chain employs TRBV5-1 and TRBJ2-3, with 11 bases aligning to TRBD1. The CDR3 covers 16 residues. Germline CDR1 reads SGHRS; CDR2 reads YFSETQ. J was trimmed by 2 bases and V by 3 bases; bases with no gene match: 5. This CDR3 reads CASSSGQGALTDTQYF. Written as DNA, the CDR3 is TGCGCCAGCAGCTCCGGACAGGGGGCCCTCACAGATACGCAGTATTTT.

V and J are TRBV9 and TRBJ1-1; 7 bases are shared with TRBD1. Germline CDR1 and CDR2: SGDLS and YYNGEE. The V segment lost 4 bases and the J segment 0 bases; nucleotides outside the gene matches: 15. The CDR3 totals 18 residues. The CDR3 coding sequence is TGTGCCAGCAGCTCCCGACAGGGAGCTGTGCGGCTGAACACTGAAGCTTTCTTT. As protein: CASSSRQGAVRLNTEAFF.

The chain is built from TRBV11-2 and TRBJ2-7; weak D call: TRBD2 (5 bases). The CDR3 runs 15 residues. Trimming stripped 1 base from V and 0 bases from J, with 10 bases between. Germline loops: CDR1 SGHAT, CDR2 FQNNGV. DNA of the CDR3: TGTGCCAGCAGCTTAGTAGGGAGACGCTCCTACGAGCAGTACTTC. Residues: CASSLVGRRSYEQYF.

The chain carries TRBV4-1 and TRBJ2-1, with no clear D. CDR1 MGHRA and CDR2 YSYEKL come from the germline V gene. The CDR3 consists of 16 residues. Trimming pared 0 bases from V and 8 bases from J, leaving 17 bases between. The chain's CDR3 is CASSQDQAGLGDEQFF. Here the CDR3 DNA reads TGCGCCAGCAGCCAAGATCAGGCAGGTTTGGGCGATGAGCAGTTCTTC.

V usage is TRBV29-1 and J usage is TRBJ2-5, with D possibly being TRBD1 (6 bases). This CDR3 is built from 15 residues. Between the trimmed V and J ends, which lost 0 bases and 5 bases, there was a span of 16 bases. CDR1 and CDR2 from the germline V gene are SQVTM and ANQGSEA. CDR3 nucleotide sequence: TGCAGCGTTGAAGATCTTCAGGGGACCGGGGAGACCCAGTACTTC. Its translation is CSVEDLQGTGETQYF.

This sequence joins TRBV15 and TRBJ2-2; D might be TRBD2 (6 bases). The germline gives CDR1 LNHNV, CDR2 YYDKDF (reference sequence). This CDR3 has 16 amino acids. V was shortened by 6 bases and J by 0 bases, with 14 bases between the two germline ends. The CDR3 bases are TGTGCCACCAGTGCGGGGCGGACCACGAACACCGGGGAGCTGTTTTTT. Translating gives CATSAGRTTNTGELFF.

The chain carries TRBV28 and TRBJ1-5; 9 bases align to TRBD1. The CDR3 length is 14 residues. V lost 6 bases to trimming and J lost 1 base; unmatched junction nucleotides: 1. Germline V lookup: CDR1 MDHEN, CDR2 SYDVKM. The CDR3 nucleotides read TGTGCCAGCAGGGGACAGGGAAGCAATCAGCCCCAGCATTTT. This codes for CASRGQGSNQPQHF.

The chain uses TRBV5-4 and TRBJ1-2; 7 bases are a match to TRBD1. This CDR3 has 13 residues. With 2 bases clipped from V and 5 bases from J, the junction kept 3 bases outside the gene matches. The V gene's germline CDR1 is SGHNT and CDR2 YYREEE (reference sequence). The CDR3 sequence: CASSLQGRYGYTF. The CDR3 DNA is TGTGCCAGCAGCTTACAGGGGCGATATGGCTACACCTTC.

This chain uses TRBV14 with TRBJ1-1; unclear D gene. Germline loops: CDR1 SGHDN, CDR2 FVKESK. This CDR3 has 13 amino acids. V was shortened by 1 base and J by 4 bases, with 7 bases between the two germline ends. Here the CDR3 reads CASSQVASTEAFF. The CDR3 region has the DNA TGTGCCAGCAGCCAAGTGGCAAGCACTGAAGCTTTCTTT.

The gene calls are TRBV29-1 and TRBJ2-1; D perhaps matches TRBD2 (6 bases). The CDR3 sequence is 17 residues long. CDR1 and CDR2 from the germline V gene are SQVTM and ANQGSEA. Between the trimmed V and J ends, which lost 1 base and 0 bases, there was a span of 16 bases. The CDR3 DNA reads as TGCAGCGTTGAAGGATTAGAATTGGGGGGCTCCTACAATGAGCAGTTCTTC. It encodes CSVEGLELGGSYNEQFF.

This clone was seen a few times. CDR3 sequence (DNA): TGTGCCAGCAGTTACTCCGGGGATTCACCCCTCCACTTT. Translation gives CASSYSGDSPLHF. The chain joins TRBV6-5 to TRBJ1-6; D is unresolved. Trimming took 0 bases from V and 8 from J, leaving 5 bases between them. The CDR3 totals 13 residues. Germline V gene data show CDR1 as MNHEY and CDR2 as SVGAGI.

The chain employs TRBV5-4 and TRBJ2-5, with 8 bases aligning to TRBD2. V was pared by 2 bases and J by 5 bases, with 14 bases of the junction left unmatched. This CDR3 is 17 amino acids long. The germline V gene encodes CDR1 SGHNT and CDR2 YYREEE (reference sequence). Here the CDR3 DNA reads TGTGCCAGCAGCTTTGATGGGACTAGTTCGACGTGGGAGACCCAGTACTTC. Its translation: CASSFDGTSSTWETQYF.

V usage is TRBV19 and J usage is TRBJ2-2; D call uncertain. Germline V CDR1 and CDR2: LNHDA, SQIVND (reference sequence). CDR3 length: 9 amino acids. As DNA, the CDR3 is TGTGCTTTTGAGGGGGAGCTGTTTTTT. Its translation is CAFEGELFF. The variable domain in full, completed from reference TRBV19 and TRBJ2-2, reads DGGITQSPKYLFRKEGQNVTLSCEQNLNHDAMYWYRQDPGQGLRLIYYSQIVNDFQKGDIAEGYSVSREKKESFPLTVTSAQKNPTAFYLCAFEGELFFGEGSRLTVL.

The rearrangement joins TRBV4-2 to TRBJ1-5; the match to TRBD1 covers 7 bases. With 0 bases clipped from V and 0 bases from J, the junction kept 8 bases outside the gene matches. Germline V gives CDR1 LGHNA, CDR2 YNFKEQ. This CDR3 comprises 18 residues. CDR3 nucleotides: TGTGCCAGCAGCCAAGAACGGTCGACAGGGTATAGCAATCAGCCCCAGCATTTT. Translation gives CASSQERSTGYSNQPQHF.

The chain carries TRBV28 and TRBJ1-5; 7 nucleotides align to TRBD1. V was clipped by 6 bases and J by 7 bases; unmatched bases: 6. Germline V gives CDR1 MDHEN, CDR2 SYDVKM. CDR3 length equals 13 residues. The CDR3: CASSRGEGQPQHF. For the CDR3, the DNA is TGTGCCAGCAGCAGGGGGGAAGGACAGCCCCAGCATTTT. Together with reference TRBV28 and TRBJ1-5, the CDR3 gives the full variable domain: DVKVTQSSRYLVKRTGEKVFLECVQDMDHENMFWYRQDPGLGLRLIYFSYDVKMKEKGDIPEGYSVSREKKERFSLILESASTNQTSMYLCASSRGEGQPQHFGDGTRLSIL.

This clone was recorded once. The rearrangement joins TRBV29-1 to TRBJ2-7; D gene unclear. Germline V gives CDR1 SQVTM, CDR2 ANQGSEA. V lost 0 bases, J lost 2 bases, and 11 bases lay in between. The CDR3 consists of 14 residues. The CDR3 sequence: CSVEEAGATYEQYF. The CDR3 coding sequence is TGCAGCGTTGAAGAGGCAGGTGCCACCTACGAGCAGTACTTC.

This chain links TRBV6-5 with TRBJ2-7, with D possibly TRBD1 on 6 matching bases. Germline CDR1 and CDR2: MNHEY and SVGAGI. The V end was cut by 2 bases, the J end by 0 bases, with 8 bases between. This CDR3 region has 14 residues. The CDR3 is CASSYKDSSYEQYF. The DNA for the CDR3 is TGTGCCAGCAGTTACAAGGACAGCTCCTACGAGCAGTACTTC.

The V and J genes are TRBV28 and TRBJ2-1; 8 bases align to TRBD2. Germline V gene lookup returns CDR1 MDHEN and CDR2 SYDVKM. The CDR3 consists of 14 residues. After removal of 5 bases from V and 5 bases from J, the junction contained 5 bases not matched to a gene. The CDR3 sequence: CASSTRGGNNEQFF. The CDR3 DNA is TGTGCCAGCAGTACCCGCGGGGGGAACAATGAGCAGTTCTTC. Combining the CDR3 with reference TRBV28 and TRBJ2-1 gives the whole variable domain DVKVTQSSRYLVKRTGEKVFLECVQDMDHENMFWYRQDPGLGLRLIYFSYDVKMKEKGDIPEGYSVSREKKERFSLILESASTNQTSMYLCASSTRGGNNEQFFGPGTRLTVL.

The chain couples TRBV6-5 to TRBJ1-4; D gene uncertain. Trimming took 5 bases from V and 7 from J, leaving 14 bases between them. The CDR3 is 14 residues long. CDR1 is MNHEY, CDR2 SVGAGI, per germline. CDR3 coding DNA: TGTGCCAGCAGTGGCCAAATGGGAGGTGAAAAACTGTTTTTT. This sequence encodes CASSGQMGGEKLFF.

This chain joins TRBV6-5 and TRBJ2-5; TRBD2 agrees at 13 bases. This CDR3 region has 15 residues. Germline V lookup: CDR1 MNHEY, CDR2 SVGAGI. Trimming at V came to 7 bases and at J to 4 bases, leaving 6 bases not matched to a gene. The CDR3 sequence: CASTTGLAGVETQYF. The CDR3 DNA reads TGTGCCAGCACTACTGGACTAGCGGGAGTAGAGACCCAGTACTTC.

This clone has just a few counts. Other DNA sequences in this specimen translate into the identical CDR3. The V and J genes are TRBV6-4 and TRBJ1-2; 9 bases fit TRBD1. Per germline, CDR1 MRHNA and CDR2 SNTAGT. The CDR3 consists of 14 residues. V lost 0 bases to trimming and J lost 6 bases; unmatched junction nucleotides: 2. CDR3 loop: CASSDSTGGDGYTF. CDR3 DNA sequence: TGTGCCAGCAGTGACTCTACAGGGGGCGATGGCTACACCTTC.

The chain is built from TRBV7-9 and TRBJ1-2; tentatively, D is TRBD1 (5 bases). Trimming pared 1 base from V and 8 bases from J, leaving 8 bases between. Germline assignment: CDR1 SEHNR and CDR2 FQNEAQ (reference sequence). This CDR3 is 12 amino acids long. CDR3 amino acids: CASSLGGEGYTF. The CDR3 DNA follows: TGTGCCAGCAGCTTAGGGGGGGAAGGCTACACCTTC.

This chain uses TRBV30 with TRBJ1-2; TRBD1 matches 9 bases. V shed 1 base, J shed 8 bases, and the junction held 5 bases outside the gene matches. Per germline, CDR1 GTSNPN and CDR2 SVGIG (reference sequence). This CDR3 is built from 13 residues. As DNA, the CDR3 is TGTGCCTGGAGTGCTACAGGGGGCATCGGCTACACCTTC. It is translated as CAWSATGGIGYTF. Full variable domain (outside the CDR3, taken from reference TRBV30 and TRBJ1-2): SQTIHQWPATLVQPVGSPLSLECTVEGTSNPNLYWYRQAAGRGLQLLFYSVGIGQISSEVPQNLSASRPQDRQFILSSKKLLLSDSGFYLCAWSATGGIGYTFGSGTRLTVV.

This chain links TRBV13 with TRBJ1-3, with D unresolved. The germline gives CDR1 PRHDT, CDR2 FYEKMQ (reference sequence). V shed 2 bases and J shed 2 bases, with 13 bases lying between them. The CDR3 is made up of 16 amino acids. CDR3 nucleotides: TGTGCCAGCAGCTTAACATTCGCGGGGACTGGAAACACCATATATTTT. This gives the protein CASSLTFAGTGNTIYF.

The V call is TRBV7-8, the J call TRBJ1-1; weak D call: TRBD1 (5 bases). V gave up 5 bases and J gave up 3 bases, with 10 bases separating them. CDR1 SGHVS and CDR2 FQNEAQ come from the germline V gene. The CDR3 is 13 amino acids. The CDR3 reads CASSIGGDTEAFF. The CDR3 nucleotides read TGTGCCAGCAGCATTGGGGGGGACACTGAAGCTTTCTTT. Full variable domain (outside the CDR3, taken from reference TRBV7-8 and TRBJ1-1): GAGVSQSPRYKVAKRGQDVALRCDPISGHVSLFWYQQALGQGPEFLTYFQNEAQLDKSGLPSDRFFAERPEGSVSTLKIQRTQQEDSAVYLCASSIGGDTEAFFGQGTRLTVV.

This clone was seen more than once but under ten times. The V call is TRBV10-3, the J call TRBJ1-1, with D possibly TRBD1 on 5 matching bases. The CDR3 runs to 14 residues. The ends were cut back, 2 bases at V and 1 base at J, with 8 bases in the middle. Per germline, CDR1 ENHRY and CDR2 SYGVKD. The CDR3 nucleotides are TGTGCCATCAGTGAGATCGGGGGGAACACTGAAGCTTTCTTT. Residues: CAISEIGGNTEAFF.

J is TRBJ2-7 and V is TRBV2; tentatively, D is TRBD2 (6 bases). The V gene lost 6 bases and the J gene lost 4 bases, with 13 bases spanning the gap. CDR1 SNHLY and CDR2 FYNNEI come from the germline V gene. The CDR3 contains 13 residues. CDR3 region: CASRGDLSYEQYF. In nucleotides, the CDR3 is TGTGCCAGCAGAGGGGACTTAAGTTACGAGCAGTACTTC.

The chain joins TRBV5-7 to TRBJ2-7; 11 nucleotides match TRBD1. TRBV5-7 is an open reading frame, and its role is uncertain. Trimming at V came to 4 bases and at J to 9 bases, leaving 6 bases not matched to a gene. The CDR3 consists of 13 residues. CDR3 loop: CASSPRTGGRQYF. The CDR3 DNA reads as TGTGCCAGCAGCCCAAGGACAGGGGGCCGGCAGTACTTC.

V usage is TRBV19 and J usage is TRBJ1-1; a possible D gene is TRBD1 (6 bases). The CDR3 length is 13 residues. The germline V gene encodes CDR1 LNHDA and CDR2 SQIVND (reference sequence). Trimming left V 5 bases short and J 7 bases short, with 14 bases between. This CDR3 is CASSPGTSLEAFF. The CDR3 DNA reads TGTGCCAGTAGTCCCGGGACAAGCCTTGAAGCTTTCTTT.